Sequencing of this TCR beta chain was carried out in a study of graft-versus-host responses after intestinal transplantation. Across the study: Each transplant was multivisceral, liver-intestinal, or isolated intestinal.

Germline V CDR1 and CDR2: SGDLS, YYNGEE. The CDR3 contains 16 residues. V shed 0 bases, J shed 6 bases, and the junction held 6 bases outside the gene matches. Turning to this clone: As yet, its antigen is unknown.

The data were produced by immunoSEQ multiplex PCR, yet TCRdb's version contains in-frame clones alone and is incomplete. The sample lists roughly 97,000 clones, roughly 87% occurring once. Study results and limitations: Early after transplant, HvG declines were associated with peak levels of circulating GvH clones. Those patients showing graft-donor T cell macrochimerism displayed high graft-versus-host to host-versus-graft clonal ratios in allografts. GvH clones surfaced in recipient marrow, some emerging earlier in ileum or blood.

This material consisted of unstimulated CD4+ T cells sorted from spleen or lymph node cells, taken before intestinal transplant. This sequence joins TRBV9 and TRBJ2-1, with 10 bases identical to TRBD2. This receptor was taken from a human donor who received an intestinal transplant. The CDR3 DNA sequence: TGTGCCAGCAGCGTAGTGGCTAGCGGGGGCCTCAATGAGCAGTTCTTC. Amino acid sequence: CASSVVASGGLNEQFF.